These 24 T cell receptor beta chains were all obtained from the same sample, sequenced in a study of cytomegalovirus exposure and HLA in healthy donors. The primer mix had 60 Vbeta and 13 Jbeta primers. TCRdb's copy holds only in-frame clones and misses some; the assay was immunoSEQ multiplex PCR. The listing records approximately 170,000 clones. The sequenced sample consisted of PBMCs. Receptors originate from a young woman in good health and CMV-seropositive.

V is TRBV7-8 and J is TRBJ2-7; possibly TRBD2 for D (6 bases). The CDR3 totals 11 residues. The germline CDR1 and CDR2 sequences are SGHVS and FQNEAQ. The V and J ends lost 5 bases and 9 bases respectively, with 11 bases between them. The CDR3 here is CASSPGVVQYF. CDR3 bases: TGTGCCAGCAGCCCGGGGGTAGTGCAGTACTTC.

The rearrangement joins TRBV7-6 to TRBJ2-1; D gene uncertain. Trimming took off 1 base at V and 0 bases at J, with 10 bases between the two ends. Germline CDR1 and CDR2: SGHVS and FNYEAQ. This CDR3 is built from 16 residues. CDR3 sequence: CASSLESLSSYNEQFF. CDR3 nucleotides: TGTGCCAGCAGCTTAGAATCCCTGAGCTCCTACAATGAGCAGTTCTTC. Drawing the rest from reference TRBV7-6 and TRBJ2-1, the complete variable domain is GAGVSQSPRYKVTKRGQDVALRCDPISGHVSLYWYRQALGQGPEFLTYFNYEAQQDKSGLPNDRFSAERPEGSISTLTIQRTEQRDSAMYRCASSLESLSSYNEQFFGPGTRLTVL.

V usage is TRBV25-1 and J usage is TRBJ2-3, with D maybe TRBD2 (5 bases). The ends were cut back, 1 base at V and 0 bases at J, with 14 bases in the middle. The germline V gene encodes CDR1 MGHDK and CDR2 SYGVNS. The CDR3 runs 17 residues. The chain's CDR3 is CASSEFRRSGSTDTQYF. CDR3 bases: TGTGCCAGCAGTGAATTCCGGCGGTCGGGAAGCACAGATACGCAGTATTTT.

The gene calls are TRBV15 and TRBJ2-5, with D possibly matching TRBD1 (6 bases). Trimming took off 8 bases at V and 1 base at J, with 11 bases between the two ends. Germline CDR1 is LNHNV and CDR2 is YYDKDF (reference sequence). This CDR3 has 13 amino acids. DNA of the CDR3: TGTGCCACCCAGCTAGGGGGCCAAGAGACCCAGTACTTC. Translating gives CATQLGGQETQYF.

The J gene is TRBJ2-5, the V gene TRBV7-2; TRBD2 matches 9 bases. This CDR3 comprises 15 residues. Per germline, CDR1 SGHTA and CDR2 FQGNSA. Germline trimming cut 3 bases from V and 4 bases from J; bases unmatched to any gene: 6. The CDR3 protein is CASSLLAGLGETQYF. The CDR3 coding sequence is TGTGCCAGCAGCTTGCTAGCGGGGTTGGGAGAGACCCAGTACTTC.

V and J are TRBV4-1 and TRBJ2-5, with D possibly matching TRBD2 (7 bases). Germline-derived CDR1 and CDR2 are MGHRA and YSYEKL. CDR3 length: 16 amino acids. V lost 4 bases to trimming and J lost 11 bases, with 26 bases between them. CDR3 nucleotide sequence: TGCGCCAGCAGCCGCATTAAGGGGGAGGGCCTTCGGGAGCAGTACTTC. Translated: CASSRIKGEGLREQYF.

The chain carries TRBV1 and TRBJ2-4; TRBD2, as called in the table, went unchecked against the DNA. TRBV1 counts as a pseudogene. The CDR3 covers 16 residues. The DNA of the CDR3 is TGCACCAGCAGCCGGACTAGCGGGAGGGCCAGGTACATTCAGTACTTC. It encodes CTSSRTSGRARYIQYF.

The chain uses TRBV7-9 and TRBJ2-2, with TRBD2 matching over 7 bases. Trimming at V came to 2 bases and at J to 1 base, leaving 7 bases not matched to a gene. This CDR3 has 17 amino acids. Germline CDR1 reads SEHNR; CDR2 reads FQNEAQ (reference sequence). CDR3 sequence: CASSLLAGVVNTGELFF. The CDR3 DNA is TGTGCCAGCAGCTTATTAGCGGGCGTCGTGAACACCGGGGAGCTGTTTTTT.

V is TRBV27 and J is TRBJ2-1; 9 bases align to TRBD2. V was clipped by 6 bases and J by 6 bases; unmatched bases: 6. The CDR3 is 14 residues long. CDR1 MNHEY and CDR2 SMNVEV come from the germline V gene (reference sequence). The chain's CDR3 is CASRAGGVGNEQFF. For the CDR3, the DNA is TGTGCCAGCAGGGCGGGGGGGGTGGGCAATGAGCAGTTCTTC.

The chain carries TRBV6-6 and TRBJ1-1; 7 bases fit TRBD1. The CDR3 contains 13 residues. CDR1 is MNHNY, CDR2 SVGAGI, per germline (reference sequence). V shed 1 base, J shed 6 bases, and the junction held 2 bases outside the gene matches. CDR3 residues: CASSYFRGAEAFF. The DNA of the CDR3 is TGTGCCAGCAGTTACTTCAGGGGGGCTGAAGCTTTCTTT.

J is TRBJ2-2 and V is TRBV13; 7 positions agree with TRBD2. Germline V gives CDR1 PRHDT, CDR2 FYEKMQ (reference sequence). There are 14 residues in the CDR3. V shed 7 bases, J shed 4 bases, and the junction held 6 bases outside the gene matches. CDR3 coding DNA: TGTGCCAGCACCGCGGGAGTGGGCACCGGGGAGCTGTTTTTT. Translated, it gives CASTAGVGTGELFF.

This CDR3 reads CASSLVVQGATDTQYF. CDR3 in DNA: TGTGCCAGCAGCTTAGTGGTTCAAGGAGCCACAGATACGCAGTATTTT. The V call is TRBV7-9, the J call TRBJ2-3; D is unclear. This CDR3 contains 16 residues. The germline V gene has CDR1 SEHNR and CDR2 FQNEAQ (reference sequence). V lost 1 base and J 2 bases, leaving 13 bases between the germline ends.

V is TRBV5-1 and J is TRBJ2-1, with 9 positions matching TRBD2. The CDR3 sequence is 15 residues long. CDR1 is SGHRS and CDR2 is YFSETQ in the germline V gene. Unmatched junction bases numbered 5, after V lost 2 bases and J lost 5 bases. The DNA for the CDR3 is TGCGCCAGCAGCTTTCTAGCGGGACTCAACAATGAGCAGTTCTTC. Amino acids: CASSFLAGLNNEQFF.

The gene calls are TRBV13 and TRBJ1-1, with unresolved D. Germline V CDR1 and CDR2: PRHDT, FYEKMQ (reference sequence). The CDR3 sequence is 14 residues long. V lost 3 bases to trimming and J lost 1 base, with 9 bases between them. This chain's CDR3 is CASSLAGRNTEAFF. Written as DNA, the CDR3 is TGTGCCAGCAGCTTGGCAGGCCGGAACACTGAAGCTTTCTTT.

The chain carries TRBV5-4 and TRBJ2-4, with TRBD1 identical over 8 bases. In germline, CDR1 is SGHNT, CDR2 YYREEE (reference sequence). The CDR3 extends over 16 amino acids. J lost 3 bases, V lost 3 bases, and 8 bases had no gene match. CDR3 residues: CASSSGEQGGKNIQYF. The DNA of the CDR3 is TGTGCCAGCAGCTCAGGGGAACAGGGGGGCAAAAACATTCAGTACTTC.

The chain uses TRBV5-3 and TRBJ1-1; maybe TRBD1 (6 bases). TRBV5-3 is known as an ORF, though its function is uncertain. V was pared by 1 base and J by 0 bases, with 16 bases between. The CDR3 contains 17 residues. The CDR3 DNA reads TGTGCCAGAAGCTTGTGGGTCAGGGGAACTTTGAACACTGAAGCTTTCTTT. This gives the protein CARSLWVRGTLNTEAFF.

This chain joins TRBV18 and TRBJ2-4, with 8 nucleotides matching TRBD2. With 3 bases clipped from V and 8 bases from J, the junction kept 9 bases outside the gene matches. The CDR3 consists of 15 residues. Germline CDR1 is KGHSH and CDR2 is LQKENI. CDR3 coding DNA: TGTGCCAGCTCACCTCCTCGCGGGGGGAGTGACATTCAGTACTTC. This gives the protein CASSPPRGGSDIQYF.

The chain employs TRBV5-1 and TRBJ1-1; possibly TRBD1 for D (6 bases). This CDR3 is built from 13 residues. Per germline, CDR1 SGHRS and CDR2 YFSETQ. Trimming removed 1 base from V and 5 bases from J, with 9 bases in between. This chain's CDR3 is CASSLTGLTEAFF. The CDR3 DNA reads TGCGCCAGCAGCTTGACAGGGCTAACTGAAGCTTTCTTT.

The V and J genes are TRBV18 and TRBJ1-1, with TRBD1 matching 7 bases. The CDR3 is 15 amino acids. The trim removed 4 bases at V and 1 base at J, leaving 6 bases unmatched. Germline V gene lookup returns CDR1 KGHSH and CDR2 LQKENI. The CDR3 DNA follows: TGTGCCAGCTCACAGGGGGCGGAGAGGAACACTGAAGCTTTCTTT. This encodes CASSQGAERNTEAFF. Looking up the rest from reference TRBV18 and TRBJ1-1 gives the full variable domain: NAGVMQNPRHLVRRRGQEARLRCSPMKGHSHVYWYRQLPEEGLKFMVYLQKENIIDESGMPKERFSAEFPKEGPSILRIQQVVRGDSAAYFCASSQGAERNTEAFFGQGTRLTVV.

The rearrangement joins TRBV4-1 to TRBJ2-7; a possible D gene is TRBD2 (5 bases). The CDR3 runs to 13 residues. Germline V CDR1 and CDR2: MGHRA, YSYEKL. Trimming took off 1 base at V and 5 bases at J, with 9 bases between the two ends. CDR3 sequence (DNA): TGCGCCAGCAGCCAAGTCGCGAGGGACGAGCAGTACTTC. Translation: CASSQVARDEQYF.

V is TRBV10-3 and J is TRBJ1-5; no clear D gene. Germline-derived CDR1 and CDR2 are ENHRY and SYGVKD. Trimming removed 2 bases from V and 5 bases from J, with 22 bases in between. The CDR3 consists of 18 residues. CDR3 protein: CAISETPLTAGVHQPQHF. In DNA form, the CDR3 reads TGTGCCATCAGTGAGACCCCTTTGACGGCCGGGGTTCATCAGCCCCAGCATTTT.

J is TRBJ2-5 and V is TRBV28, with 7 bases lining up with TRBD2. The CDR3 extends over 14 amino acids. Unmatched junction bases numbered 8, after V lost 5 bases and J lost 5 bases. CDR1 is MDHEN and CDR2 is SYDVKM in the germline V gene. The CDR3 sequence: CASSASGGSETQYF. CDR3 DNA sequence: TGTGCCAGCAGTGCTTCGGGGGGTAGTGAGACCCAGTACTTC.

The genes are TRBV25-1 and TRBJ1-2, with D perhaps matching TRBD1 (5 bases). This CDR3 comprises 13 residues. Germline CDR1 is MGHDK and CDR2 is SYGVNS. Trimming took 8 bases from V and 7 from J, leaving 17 bases between them. Here the CDR3 reads CASSLGKGAGYTF. CDR3 in DNA: TGTGCCAGCTCCCTGGGAAAAGGGGCTGGCTACACCTTC.

CDR3 in amino acids: CASSPPGLAANEQFF. CDR3 DNA sequence: TGTGCCAGCAGCCCCCCCGGACTAGCGGCAAATGAGCAGTTCTTC. The chain joins TRBV4-2 to TRBJ2-1, with 10 bases aligning to TRBD2. This CDR3 contains 15 residues. Germline CDR1 is LGHNA and CDR2 is YNFKEQ. V trimming: 4 bases; J trimming: 7 bases; junction bases outside the gene matches: 7.